Listed below are T cell receptor beta chains from one sample, sequenced in a study of blood T cell repertoires in COVID-19. Method: immunoSEQ multiplex PCR; TCRdb's copy keeps in-frame clones and lacks some. The sample includes over 400,000 clones, about 89% of them seen just once. Material for sequencing was peripheral blood. The receptors shown here come from a woman aged 45 to 65 with COVID-19, enrolled during active disease. Both conserved end residues are part of each CDR3. A D gene is named only where the DNA matches it firmly. Clone size is shown for a subset of rows, as once, few, many or a class of expanded clone.

>TRBJ2-7|-|TRBV6-1|TRBD1
TGTGCCAGCAGTGAAGGACAGGGGAAGCAGTACTTC
CASSEGQGKQYF
>TRBJ1-5|-|TRBV28|TRBD1
TGTGCCAGCAGTTCCGGAGGGGGCGTAGATCAGCCCCAGCATTTT
CASSSGGGVDQPQHF
>TRBJ2-7|once|TRBV30|TRBD1
TGTGCCTGGAGTGACAGGGGTTGGGAGCAGTACTTC
CAWSDRGWEQYF
>TRBJ1-1|-|TRBV6-5|-
TGTGCCAGCAGTCGGTTGAGGAACACTGAAGCTTTCTTT
CASSRLRNTEAFF
>TRBJ1-5|-|TRBV27|TRBD1
TGTGCCAGCAGTTTGCTTGGACAGGATAGCAATCAGCCCCAGCATTTT
CASSLLGQDSNQPQHF
>TRBJ2-7|-|TRBV7-2|-
TGTGCCAGCAGCCCAATGACCGGGAGCTCCTACGAGCAGTACTTC
CASSPMTGSSYEQYF
>TRBJ1-1|few|TRBV5-4|-
TGTGCCAGCACCCTTGGGGGGAGAACTGAAGCTTTCTTT
CASTLGGRTEAFF
>TRBJ2-2|-|TRBV6-5|-
TGTGCCAGCAGTTACACCCAGGCGTCGAACACCGGGGAGCTGTTTTTT
CASSYTQASNTGELFF
>TRBJ1-2|-|TRBV5-1|-
TGCGCCAGCAGCTTGGCGGGGAACTATGGCTACACCTTC
CASSLAGNYGYTF
>TRBJ2-7|-|TRBV7-2|-
TGTGCCAGCAGCTCCCGGGACTGGAGGGACGAGCAGTACTTC
CASSSRDWRDEQYF
>TRBJ2-2|-|TRBV3-1/TRBV3-2|-
TGTGCCAGCAGCCAAGATCGGACCGGGGAGCTGTTTTTT
CASSQDRTGELFF
>TRBJ2-2|-|TRBV7-9|TRBD1
TGTGCCAGCAGCTCCCGGGACAGGGGGACCGGGGAGCTGTTTTTT
CASSSRDRGTGELFF
>TRBJ1-2|-|TRBV9|-
TGTGCCAGCAGCCTAACAGGTAGAGGCTACACCTTC
CASSLTGRGYTF
>TRBJ2-7|-|TRBV12-3/TRBV12-4|-
TGTGCCAGCAGTTTAGGGGAGAAGCAGTACTTC
CASSLGEKQYF
>TRBJ2-2|-|TRBV27|-
TGTGCCAGCAGTTTAATGCGAGGGGAGCTGTTTTTT
CASSLMRGELFF
>TRBJ2-7|-|TRBV19|TRBD2
TGTGCCAGTAGCAACGTAGCGGGGGGACTCTACGAGCAGTACTTC
CASSNVAGGLYEQYF
>TRBJ2-3|once|TRBV5-4|-
TGTGCCAGCAGCCGGGACTCCCTTAGCACAGATACGCAGTATTTT
CASSRDSLSTDTQYF
>TRBJ2-2|-|TRBV19|TRBD1
TGTGCCAGTAGTGCGGGACAGGGCGACACCGGGGAGCTGTTTTTT
CASSAGQGDTGELFF
>TRBJ2-7|-|TRBV19|-
TGTGCCAGTAGTCTAAGGACAGATTCCTACGAGCAGTACTTC
CASSLRTDSYEQYF
>TRBJ1-6|-|TRBV6-1|-
TGTGCCAGCAGTGAAGATCCTGGGCATTCACCCCTCCACTTT
CASSEDPGHSPLHF
>TRBJ1-1|-|TRBV20-1|TRBD1
TGCAGTGCTAGTACAGGGGCTCAGAACACTGAAGCTTTCTTT
CSASTGAQNTEAFF
>TRBJ2-3|-|TRBV3-1/TRBV3-2|-
TGTGCCAGCAGCTGGGGGGTCGACCGCGCTACGCAGTATTTT
CASSWGVDRATQYF
>TRBJ2-5|few|TRBV7-9|-
TGTGCCAGCAGCCCAGATGGGGGAGGAGGGGCCCAGTACTTC
CASSPDGGGGAQYF
>TRBJ2-7|-|TRBV11-2|-
TGTGCCAGCAGCCCACGGTACTCCTACGAGCAGTACTTC
CASSPRYSYEQYF
>TRBJ1-2|once|TRBV30|TRBD1
TGTGCCTGGAGACCTATCCGGGACAGGAGTTCTAACTATGGCTACACCTTC
CAWRPIRDRSSNYGYTF
>TRBJ1-1|once|TRBV18|-
TGTGCCAGCTCACCTAGAAACCCAAGTCACACTGAAGCTTTCTTT
CASSPRNPSHTEAFF
>TRBJ1-2|once|TRBV27|-
TGTGCCAGCAGTTCGGGAGTCCATGGCTACACCTTC
CASSSGVHGYTF
>TRBJ2-3|-|TRBV24-1|-
TGTGCCACCAGTGATGACAGAGATAGCACAGATACGCAGTATTTT
CATSDDRDSTDTQYF
>TRBJ1-4|-|TRBV5-6|TRBD1
TGTGCCAGCAGCTTTTACGGGACAGGAGGTGAAAAACTGTTTTTT
CASSFYGTGGEKLFF
>TRBJ1-3|-|TRBV18|TRBD1
TGTGCCAGCTCACCTGGACAGGCCCGCTCTGGAAACACCATATATTTT
CASSPGQARSGNTIYF
>TRBJ1-5|-|TRBV6-6|TRBD1
TGTGCCAGCATCGGGCCAGGGGGGACTAGCAATCAGCCCCAGCATTTT
CASIGPGGTSNQPQHF
>TRBJ1-2|few|TRBV3-1/TRBV3-2|-
TGTGCCAGCAGCCAAGATAGTTACAGTCGAGGGAGCGGCTACACCTTC
CASSQDSYSRGSGYTF
>TRBJ2-3|-|TRBV7-9|-
TGTGCCAGCAGCTTAGGTCCTAGCACAGATACGCAGTATTTT
CASSLGPSTDTQYF
>TRBJ2-5|-|TRBV28|TRBD2
TGTGCCAGCAGCCTGACTAGCGGGGGGCACAAAGAGACCCAGTACTTC
CASSLTSGGHKETQYF
>TRBJ2-5|-|TRBV28|TRBD1
TGTGCCAGCAGTTCGCGAGAGGGGGCTCGAGAGACCCAGTACTTC
CASSSREGARETQYF
>TRBJ1-2|once|TRBV5-1|-
TGCGCCAGCAGCCCCGTCGGGGGTGGCAACTATGGCTACACCTTC
CASSPVGGGNYGYTF
>TRBJ1-5|once|TRBV28|-
TGTGCCAGCAGAAGGACAGCTTATAGCAATCAGCCCCAGCATTTT
CASRRTAYSNQPQHF
>TRBJ1-2|-|TRBV5-6|-
TGTGCCAGCAGCTACCCGAGTCAGGGCTATGGCTACACCTTC
CASSYPSQGYGYTF
>TRBJ2-6|-|TRBV28|TRBD1
TGTGCCAGCAGTTTAGGGGACAGGGAGTCTGGGGCCAACGTCCTGACTTTC
CASSLGDRESGANVLTF
>TRBJ2-3|-|TRBV3-1/TRBV3-2|TRBD2
TGTGCCAGCAGCCAAGGAGGGGGACTAGCGGGCCTAGTCGGCACAGATACGCAGTATTTT
CASSQGGGLAGLVGTDTQYF
>TRBJ1-4|-|TRBV7-9|-
TGTGCCAGCAGCCCCCGGGGGGGCCGGTCGCCTAATGAAAAACTGTTTTTT
CASSPRGGRSPNEKLFF
>TRBJ1-1|-|TRBV27|TRBD1
TGTGCCAGCAGCCGGGGGACAGGGGCTGAAGCTTTCTTT
CASSRGTGAEAFF
>TRBJ2-7|-|TRBV5-4|TRBD2
TGTGCCAGCAGCTTGGAAGCGGGGGGGCCGTGGGAGCAGTACTTC
CASSLEAGGPWEQYF
>TRBJ2-3|-|TRBV9|-
TGTGCCAGCAGCGTAGGCGGACAAGGGGATACGCAGTATTTT
CASSVGGQGDTQYF
>TRBJ2-7|-|TRBV28|-
TGTGCCAGCAGTTTTCTTGAGGGTCCCAAAGCCTACGAGCAGTACTTC
CASSFLEGPKAYEQYF
>TRBJ2-1|-|TRBV9|TRBD2
TGTGCCAGCAGCGTAGCTAGCGGGGGGAGGCATGAGCAGTTCTTC
CASSVASGGRHEQFF
>TRBJ2-7|once|TRBV15|-
TGTGCCACCAGCAGAGAGGAAAAGGGGCTACACGAGCAGTACTTC
CATSREEKGLHEQYF
>TRBJ2-3|-|TRBV20-1|-
TGCAGTGCTAGTTGGGGCGGGGCGAGCACAGATACGCAGTATTTT
CSASWGGASTDTQYF
>TRBJ1-2|-|TRBV4-2|-
TGTGCCAGCAGCCAAGATCCCACCTCGACAGTTCGGAAGGGCTACACCTTC
CASSQDPTSTVRKGYTF
>TRBJ2-7|-|TRBV6-5|-
TGTGCCAGCAGTTATTCTTCCAGGGACATCTCCTACGAGCAGTACTTC
CASSYSSRDISYEQYF
>TRBJ1-6|-|TRBV7-2|TRBD1
TGTGCCAGCAGCCGTGGACAGGGGAATAATTCACCCCTCCACTTT
CASSRGQGNNSPLHF
>TRBJ1-1|few|TRBV9|-
TGTGCCAGCAGCGTAGATGACAGTATGAACACTGAAGCTTTCTTT
CASSVDDSMNTEAFF
>TRBJ1-2|-|TRBV6-5|TRBD1
TGTGCCAGCAGCCCGGACAGGGCTAACTATGGCTACACCTTC
CASSPDRANYGYTF
>TRBJ2-5|once|TRBV25-1|-
TGTGCCAGCAGTGAATACGGCCAGGGGGGCGCCCAGTACTTC
CASSEYGQGGAQYF